The subject of this entry is one TCR beta chain. Its antigen is still unknown. Sequenced by immunoSEQ multiplex PCR; TCRdb stores in-frame clones only, minus some. The data show some 320,000 clones, approximately 90% seen once. This record belongs to a study of cytomegalovirus exposure and HLA in healthy donors. Findings of the study overall: The authors confirmed in vitro that a few CMV-associated chains were specific for CMV antigens. With high specificity and sensitivity, the classifier reportedly diagnosed cytomegalovirus status.

The TCR was taken from a woman younger than 45 in good health and CMV-seropositive. The source material was PBMCs.

This CDR3 is CASSYNRVRDYGYTF. In DNA form, the CDR3 reads TGTGCCAGCAGCTATAACAGGGTTCGGGACTATGGCTACACCTTC. The V call is TRBV11-2, the J call TRBJ1-2; D might be TRBD1 (6 bases). CDR1 is SGHAT and CDR2 is FQNNGV in the germline V gene. This CDR3 spans 15 amino acids. V dropped 4 bases and J dropped 3 bases, with 15 bases sitting between them.